Below are 11 T cell receptor beta chains sequenced from a single sample in a study of blood T cells in healthy people across ages. It was with a sample-barcoded 5' primer and a J-beta primer mix that a second PCR of about 6 to 12 cycles was run. Each CDR3 protein is one row after TCRdb ran MiXCR on the 5' RACE reads. The data contain some 730,000 distinct CDR3 sequences, 22% of them singletons. The sequencing input was blood. The receptors were gathered from a man in his 70s in good health.

This clonotype was detected only a few times. J is TRBJ1-3 and V is TRBV12-3 or TRBV12-4; D is ambiguous. The CDR3 length is 14 residues. Trimming removed 6 bases from V and 1 base from J, with 10 bases in between. The CDR3 DNA sequence: TGTGCCAGCAGCCACCGCGGGTCTGGAAACACCATATATTTT. Translation gives CASSHRGSGNTIYF.

The chain is built from TRBV29-1 and TRBJ2-5; 11 bases are a match to TRBD2. The J call may be faulty, since TRBJ2-1 better matches the DNA end. This CDR3 contains 15 residues. CDR1 and CDR2 (germline): SQVTM, ANQGSEA. The CDR3 reads CSARGLLAGVNEQFF. The CDR3 region has the DNA TGCAGCGCCAGGGGCTTACTAGCGGGAGTCAATGAGCAGTTCTTC.

This clonotype was counted a few times. The rearrangement uses TRBV4-3 and TRBJ1-1, with D unclear. Trimming shortened V by 1 base and J by 0 bases, and 9 bases separated the two germline ends. CDR3 length: 15 residues. Germline V gene lookup returns CDR1 LGHNA and CDR2 YSLEER. The CDR3 sequence is CASSQGLRVNTEAFF. The CDR3 bases are TGCGCCAGCAGCCAAGGTCTGAGAGTGAACACTGAAGCTTTCTTT.

This clonotype came up a few times. This chain links TRBV12-3 or TRBV12-4 with TRBJ1-5; D ambiguous. V was clipped by 8 bases and J by 6 bases, with 23 bases between them. This CDR3 spans 16 amino acids. The CDR3 DNA follows: TGTGCCAGCCAACCCCGATTGCGGGAAACGGGTCAGCCCCAGCATTTT. Translating it yields CASQPRLRETGQPQHF.

This clonotype was detected a few times. V usage is TRBV14 and J usage is TRBJ2-2; 7 bases fit TRBD2. Germline trimming cut 1 base from V and 4 bases from J; bases unmatched to any gene: 3. Germline CDR1 is SGHDN and CDR2 is FVKESK. The CDR3 totals 15 residues. The CDR3 reads CASSQGDYPTGELFF. Here the CDR3 DNA reads TGTGCCAGCAGCCAAGGGGACTACCCCACCGGGGAGCTGTTTTTT. Together with reference TRBV14 and TRBJ2-2, the CDR3 gives the full variable domain: EAGVTQFPSHSVIEKGQTVTLRCDPISGHDNLYWYRRVMGKEIKFLLHFVKESKQDESGMPNNRFLAERTGGTYSTLKVQPAELEDSGVYFCASSQGDYPTGELFFGEGSRLTVL.

This chain joins TRBV20-1 and TRBJ1-4; 7 positions match TRBD1. Trimming at V came to 1 base and at J to 8 bases, leaving 4 bases not matched to a gene. Per germline, CDR1 DFQATT and CDR2 SNEGSKA (reference sequence). The CDR3 runs to 13 residues. This CDR3 is CSARGQGREKLFF. The CDR3 nucleotides are TGCAGTGCTAGAGGACAGGGTAGAGAAAAACTGTTTTTT.

This clonotype was observed a handful of times. The gene calls are TRBV7-9 and TRBJ2-3; D remains unclear. V dropped 6 bases and J dropped 4 bases, with 14 bases sitting between them. Germline CDR1 is SEHNR and CDR2 is FQNEAQ (reference sequence). This CDR3 has 14 amino acids. CDR3 in DNA: TGTGCCAGCAGGAGATCGCTAGTACCAGATACGCAGTATTTT. Amino acid sequence: CASRRSLVPDTQYF.

The chain couples TRBV15 to TRBJ1-2; D is unresolved. The CDR3 is 13 residues long. V lost 0 bases to trimming and J lost 8 bases, with 10 bases between them. Germline V lookup: CDR1 LNHNV, CDR2 YYDKDF (reference sequence). DNA of the CDR3: TGTGCCACCAGCAGAGAGGAAGGAGTGGGCTACACCTTC. Its protein product is CATSREEGVGYTF.

The chain carries TRBV5-6 and TRBJ2-5; 9 nucleotides line up with TRBD1. The J call is doubtful: the DNA matches TRBJ2-7 better. This CDR3 has 14 residues. Germline CDR1 reads SGHDT; CDR2 reads YYEEEE. The CDR3 DNA reads TGTGCCAGCAGCTTACCGGGACAGGGTTACGAGCAGTACGTC. Encoded protein: CASSLPGQGYEQYV.

As for this clonotype: Compared with germline, one end of the junction differs, possibly owing to a read error. This chain uses TRBV27 with TRBJ2-7; weak D call: TRBD1 (7 bases). Matching the DNA end better, TRBJ2-1 makes the J call doubtful. This CDR3 has 15 amino acids. From germline, CDR1 is MNHEY and CDR2 SMNVEV (reference sequence). This chain's CDR3 is CAGSLGVRGDNEQFF. CDR3 sequence (DNA): TGTGCCGGCAGTTTGGGTGTCAGGGGGGACAATGAGCAGTTCTTC.

This clonotype has ten or more counts. The chain couples TRBV7-9 to TRBJ1-5, with D perhaps TRBD1 (6 bases). Germline V gives CDR1 SEHNR, CDR2 FQNEAQ (reference sequence). Trimming removed 1 base at V and 5 bases at J, with 15 bases between. This CDR3 has 16 residues. DNA of the CDR3: TGTGCCAGCAGCTTAGTATCGGGGGCTGAGCATCAGCCCCAGCATTTT. The encoded protein is CASSLVSGAEHQPQHF.